These 19 T cell receptor beta chains were all obtained from the same sample, sequenced in a study of cytomegalovirus exposure and HLA in healthy donors. It was with 60 Vbeta and 13 Jbeta primers that the PCR ran. Sequenced by immunoSEQ multiplex PCR; TCRdb stores in-frame clones only, minus some. Of some 170,000 clones detected, more than 80% appear once; the ten largest clones hold 7%. The sample was PBMCs. These receptors were collected from a woman aged 30 to 39 in good health and CMV-seropositive.

In its sample, this clone was seen many times. The V gene is TRBV21-1, the J gene TRBJ2-2; TRBD1, the D gene given by the table, was not confirmed from the DNA. TRBV21-1 is classified as a pseudogene. CDR3 size: 16 residues. CDR3 sequence: CASRYRILWNTGELFF. The CDR3 DNA follows: TGTGCCAGCAGGTACAGGATACTTTGGAACACCGGGGAGCTGTTTTTT.

There are a few counts of this clone. The V call is TRBV19, the J call TRBJ1-4, with 8 bases fitting TRBD1. V shed 7 bases, J shed 5 bases, and the junction held 6 bases outside the gene matches. The CDR3 is made up of 14 amino acids. The V gene's germline CDR1 is LNHDA and CDR2 SQIVND (reference sequence). CDR3 residues: CASTDRGLNEKLFF. Here the CDR3 DNA reads TGTGCCAGTACTGACAGGGGACTCAATGAAAAACTGTTTTTT.

The chain employs TRBV9 and TRBJ1-5; D ambiguous. Germline V CDR1 and CDR2: SGDLS, YYNGEE. The CDR3 runs to 14 residues. V was cut by 0 bases and J by 5 bases, with 9 bases left in between. DNA of the CDR3: TGTGCCAGCAGCGTAGGTGCCAGTGATCAGCCCCAGCATTTT. Translated: CASSVGASDQPQHF.

This chain uses TRBV7-2 with TRBJ1-1; D unclear. Trimming pared 1 base from V and 0 bases from J, leaving 9 bases between. CDR3 length: 15 amino acids. Germline V lookup: CDR1 SGHTA, CDR2 FQGNSA. CDR3 nucleotides: TGTGCCAGCAGCTTAGAACAGTACATGAACACTGAAGCTTTCTTT. Translating gives CASSLEQYMNTEAFF.

The chain links TRBV28 to TRBJ1-2; the D gene is possibly TRBD1 (6 bases). CDR3 length: 14 residues. CDR1 MDHEN and CDR2 SYDVKM come from the germline V gene. V was trimmed by 5 bases and J by 1 base, leaving 11 bases between them. The CDR3, as DNA: TGTGCCAGCAGTGCCTACAGGGTTAACTATGGCTACACCTTC. It yields the protein CASSAYRVNYGYTF.

This chain uses TRBV5-6 with TRBJ1-2; 9 bases line up with TRBD1. The CDR3 spans 15 residues. In germline, CDR1 is SGHDT, CDR2 YYEEEE. After removal of 3 bases from V and 5 bases from J, the junction contained 8 bases not matched to a gene. CDR3 sequence (DNA): TGTGCCAGCAGCTGGGTGGACAGGGGTCTTTATGGCTACACCTTC. Its protein is CASSWVDRGLYGYTF.

V usage is TRBV9 and J usage is TRBJ2-7; 10 bases are shared with TRBD2. This CDR3 comprises 16 residues. Germline V lookup: CDR1 SGDLS, CDR2 YYNGEE. J lost 2 bases, V lost 0 bases, and 5 bases had no gene match. In nucleotides, the CDR3 is TGTGCCAGCAGCGTAGCCTCGAGCGGGGGGGCCTACGAGCAGTACTTC. The encoded protein is CASSVASSGGAYEQYF.

This clone was picked up one time. The chain recombines TRBV11-2 with TRBJ2-7; D unclear. V was clipped by 3 bases and J by 7 bases, with 7 bases between them. CDR1 and CDR2 from the germline V gene are SGHAT and FQNNGV. This CDR3 comprises 11 residues. CDR3 amino acids: CASSLAREQYF. The CDR3 DNA reads as TGTGCCAGCAGCTTGGCCCGAGAGCAGTACTTC.

The chain uses TRBV5-1 and TRBJ1-5; 7 nucleotides align to TRBD1. CDR3 length: 15 amino acids. V trimming: 0 bases; J trimming: 7 bases; junction bases outside the gene matches: 7. The germline V gene encodes CDR1 SGHRS and CDR2 YFSETQ. CDR3 region: CASSLATGAEQPQHF. In nucleotides, the CDR3 is TGCGCCAGCAGCTTGGCTACAGGGGCCGAGCAGCCCCAGCATTTT.

Remarks on this clone: An end of the junction does not agree with germline; a read error may underlie this. This chain links TRBV7-9 with TRBJ2-7, with D unclear. The germline gives CDR1 SEHNR, CDR2 FQNEAQ (reference sequence). The CDR3 length is 12 residues. The CDR3 here is CSSSPTNFGQYF. CDR3 DNA: TGTTCCAGCAGCCCGACAAATTTCGGGCAGTACTTC.

The rearrangement joins TRBV5-1 to TRBJ1-2; D gene ambiguous. The CDR3 consists of 13 residues. Trimming took off 1 base at V and 1 base at J, with 5 bases between the two ends. Germline lookup yields CDR1 SGHRS and CDR2 YFSETQ. CDR3: CASSLSFNYGYTF. Here the CDR3 DNA reads TGCGCCAGCAGCTTGAGCTTTAACTATGGCTACACCTTC.

This clone has a single count. The chain has TRBV6-5 and TRBJ2-1; the D gene is possibly TRBD2 (7 bases). This CDR3 region has 15 residues. The ends were cut back, 6 bases at V and 4 bases at J, with 16 bases in the middle. Per the germline V gene, CDR1 is MNHEY and CDR2 is SVGAGI. The CDR3 region has the DNA TGTGCCAGCAGAAAAGGGGGGGCTCGGTACAATGAGCAGTTCTTC. It translates to CASRKGGARYNEQFF.

This chain uses TRBV9 with TRBJ1-1; 10 positions match TRBD1. V dropped 4 bases and J dropped 3; count of bases not matched to a gene: 15. Looked up from germline, CDR1 is SGDLS and CDR2 is YYNGEE. This CDR3 spans 18 amino acids. CDR3 residues: CASSPSTGAGQGYTEAFF. CDR3 DNA sequence: TGTGCCAGCAGCCCCTCAACCGGGGCGGGACAGGGGTACACTGAAGCTTTCTTT.

The chain recombines TRBV28 with TRBJ2-7; TRBD1 is a possible D gene (6 bases). Germline V CDR1 and CDR2: MDHEN, SYDVKM. Trimming took off 5 bases at V and 4 bases at J, with 21 bases between the two ends. The CDR3 loop spans 16 amino acids. The CDR3 loop reads CASSKGTLSPLYEQYF. The CDR3, as DNA: TGTGCCAGCAGTAAAGGGACACTCAGTCCCTTATACGAGCAGTACTTC.

The chain recombines TRBV28 with TRBJ1-2, with 10 bases aligning to TRBD1. This CDR3 has 16 amino acids. V lost 1 base to trimming and J lost 3 bases; unmatched junction nucleotides: 5. Germline V lookup: CDR1 MDHEN, CDR2 SYDVKM. Written as DNA, the CDR3 is TGTGCCAGCAGTTTATCCGGGACAGGGGCCCACTATGGCTACACCTTC. Its protein product is CASSLSGTGAHYGYTF.

This sequence joins TRBV13 and TRBJ2-1; 8 positions agree with TRBD1. Germline assignment: CDR1 PRHDT and CDR2 FYEKMQ (reference sequence). The CDR3 is made up of 15 amino acids. The V gene end was trimmed by 5 bases and the J gene end by 2 bases; junction bases not matched to a gene: 5. CDR3 in amino acids: CASSPWTGPYNEQFF. CDR3 coding DNA: TGTGCCAGCAGCCCTTGGACAGGGCCCTACAATGAGCAGTTCTTC.

The chain has TRBV5-1 and TRBJ2-1, with D perhaps matching TRBD2 (5 bases). The V gene lost 0 bases and the J gene lost 3 bases, with 13 bases spanning the gap. The CDR3 length is 16 residues. Germline lookup yields CDR1 SGHRS and CDR2 YFSETQ. CDR3 bases: TGCGCCAGCAGCTTGGCGGTTAGCGCCGACTACAATGAGCAGTTCTTC. It codes for CASSLAVSADYNEQFF.

The chain joins TRBV12-5 to TRBJ1-2; D gene ambiguous. The V and J ends lost 0 bases and 4 bases respectively, with 12 bases between them. Germline CDR1 reads LGHNT; CDR2 reads FRNRAP. The CDR3 runs 15 residues. CDR3 residues: CASGLVVREIYGYTF. CDR3 sequence (DNA): TGTGCTAGTGGTTTGGTAGTACGGGAAATCTATGGCTACACCTTC.

The chain carries TRBV7-2 and TRBJ1-2; 8 bases match TRBD1. The V gene end was trimmed by 7 bases and the J gene end by 4 bases; junction bases not matched to a gene: 8. Germline CDR1 reads SGHTA; CDR2 reads FQGNSA. The CDR3 covers 14 residues. CDR3 coding DNA: TGTGCCAGCATTGGGGACAGGCCCTTCTATGGCTACACCTTC. It codes for CASIGDRPFYGYTF.